This T cell receptor (beta chain) comes out of a study of T cells expressing NK-cell markers. TCRdb re-called the 5' RACE reads, yielding one record per CDR3 amino acid sequence without DNA. This sample's table reports a few hundred thousand distinct CDR3 sequences. There are 12 residues in the CDR3. Germline loops: CDR1 SGHRS, CDR2 YFSETQ. Sequencing input: blood T cells: a sorted CD56 or NKG2C T cell subset, CD4+ or CD8+ T cells, or bulk PBMC T cells (not recorded which). This TCR derives from a man aged 18 to 69 in good health. The chain employs TRBV5-1 and TRBJ1-2. CDR3: CASMDFLHGYTF.